These 27 T cell receptor beta chains came from one sample sequenced in a study of Ad26.COV2.S vaccination and SARS-CoV-2 variants. Measured with immunoSEQ multiplex PCR; TCRdb has only the in-frame clones, and not every one. The sample shows over 110,000 clones, 80% to 90% of them seen only once. Source: peripheral blood, taken after recovery from COVID-19. These receptors originate from a human donor who had recovered from COVID-19.

This chain connects TRBV4-1 to TRBJ1-4; TRBD1 is a possible D gene (5 bases). The ends were cut back, 6 bases at V and 8 bases at J, with 19 bases in the middle. This CDR3 has 15 amino acids. Per germline, CDR1 MGHRA and CDR2 YSYEKL. The CDR3 region is CASRNLGTGREKLFF. CDR3 bases: TGCGCCAGCAGAAATCTCGGGACGGGGAGAGAAAAACTGTTTTTT.

To note about this clone: Relative to the germline gene, one junction end is altered; a read error may explain this. V usage is TRBV7-7 and J usage is TRBJ1-6; D unclear. Germline assignment: CDR1 SSHAT and CDR2 FNYEAQ (reference sequence). The CDR3 runs to 17 residues. The CDR3 DNA reads TGTGCTAGCAGCTTAGATGCATCAACGGAAAGAAATTCACCCCTCCACTTT. This gives the protein CASSLDASTERNSPLHF.

The V and J genes are TRBV18 and TRBJ1-1; D ambiguous. CDR3 length equals 13 residues. V was cut by 5 bases and J by 5 bases, with 12 bases left in between. Per germline, CDR1 KGHSH and CDR2 LQKENI. CDR3 in amino acids: CASSENSMTEAFF. CDR3 nucleotides: TGTGCCAGCTCAGAAAACAGTATGACTGAAGCTTTCTTT.

The genes are TRBV5-6 and TRBJ2-2, with unresolved D. Germline lookup yields CDR1 SGHDT and CDR2 YYEEEE. V was cut by 0 bases and J by 11 bases, with 11 bases left in between. This CDR3 region has 13 residues. CDR3 in amino acids: CASSLVGETELFF. The CDR3 DNA follows: TGTGCCAGCAGCTTGGTTGGGGAAACCGAGCTGTTTTTT.

V and J are TRBV20-1 and TRBJ2-3, with D unclear. V shed 6 bases and J shed 6 bases, with 7 bases lying between them. CDR1 DFQATT and CDR2 SNEGSKA come from the germline V gene (reference sequence). The CDR3 consists of 10 residues. CDR3 residues: CSAQADTQYF. DNA for the CDR3: TGCAGTGCGCAGGCGGATACGCAGTATTTT.

This chain uses TRBV6-2 or TRBV6-3 with TRBJ1-5, with D perhaps TRBD1 (5 bases). The V end lost 2 bases, the J end lost 0 bases, and 8 bases lay between the germline ends. Per the germline V gene, CDR1 is MNHEY and CDR2 is SVGEGT. CDR3 length: 15 residues. CDR3 nucleotides: TGTGCCAGCAGTTACGCGACAGATAGCAATCAGCCCCAGCATTTT. Amino acid sequence: CASSYATDSNQPQHF.

The rearrangement links TRBV5-5 to TRBJ1-5; D gene ambiguous. The length of the CDR3 is 15 residues. Germline V lookup: CDR1 SGHKS, CDR2 YYEKEE (reference sequence). The V gene lost 0 bases and the J gene lost 0 bases, with 7 bases spanning the gap. CDR3 sequence reads: CASSLGPNSNQPQHF. In nucleotides, the CDR3 is TGTGCCAGCAGCTTGGGGCCGAATAGCAATCAGCCCCAGCATTTT.

The chain couples TRBV11-3 to TRBJ2-3; either TRBD1 or TRBD2 may supply D (6 bases each). CDR1 SGHNT and CDR2 YENEEA come from the germline V gene. V was shortened by 6 bases and J by 2 bases, with 12 bases between the two germline ends. The CDR3 totals 14 residues. The CDR3 reads CASSSSGATDTQYF. The CDR3, as DNA: TGTGCCAGCAGTTCATCGGGGGCCACAGATACGCAGTATTTT.

This clone has at least ten counts. This chain uses TRBV6-6 with TRBJ1-5; D is perhaps TRBD1 (5 bases). Germline V lookup: CDR1 MNHNY, CDR2 SVGAGI (reference sequence). The V gene lost 7 bases and the J gene lost 2 bases, with 9 bases spanning the gap. CDR3 length: 13 amino acids. CDR3 in amino acids: CASTGLGNQPQHF. As DNA, the CDR3 is TGTGCCAGCACAGGGCTGGGCAATCAGCCCCAGCATTTT.

The chain is built from TRBV6-2 or TRBV6-3 and TRBJ2-1, with 7 bases that match TRBD2. Per the germline V gene, CDR1 is MNHEY and CDR2 is SVGEGT. V gave up 2 bases and J gave up 4 bases; unmatched junction bases: 5. The CDR3 length is 15 residues. CDR3 bases: TGTGCCAGCAGTTACGGGGGGGGTTGGTACAATGAGCAGTTCTTC. Translated, it gives CASSYGGGWYNEQFF.

The chain carries TRBV6-1 and TRBJ1-2; TRBD1 is a possible D gene (5 bases). This CDR3 has 15 residues. The V and J ends lost 2 bases and 7 bases respectively, with 17 bases between them. The germline V gene has CDR1 MNHNS and CDR2 SASEGT. The chain's CDR3 is CASSELLGDGGGYTF. The CDR3 coding sequence is TGTGCCAGCAGTGAACTCCTGGGGGATGGGGGTGGCTACACCTTC.

The DNA of the CDR3 is TGCAGCGCCGGAGGGGGTAACTATGGCTACACCTTC. It is translated as CSAGGGNYGYTF. The genes are TRBV29-1 and TRBJ1-2; possibly TRBD1 for D (6 bases). The CDR3 spans 12 residues. The V end was cut by 7 bases, the J end by 1 base, with 10 bases between. Per the germline V gene, CDR1 is SQVTM and CDR2 is ANQGSEA.

The chain has TRBV14 and TRBJ1-1; D not certain. CDR3 length equals 15 residues. Germline CDR1 and CDR2: SGHDN and FVKESK. The ends were cut back, 3 bases at V and 6 bases at J, with 17 bases in the middle. The CDR3 DNA is TGTGCCAGCAGCCACCCGGACCCCTACTTCTCTGAAGCTTTCTTT. This codes for CASSHPDPYFSEAFF.

The table lists this clone with a count of one. The rearrangement uses TRBV29-1 and TRBJ1-2; a weak D match, TRBD1 (5 bases). The CDR3 is 11 residues long. Germline V gene sequence: CDR1 SQVTM, CDR2 ANQGSEA. V lost 6 bases, J lost 8 bases, and 13 bases lay in between. CDR3 loop: CSVREASGYTF. The DNA of the CDR3 is TGCAGCGTCAGGGAGGCATCAGGCTACACCTTC. Based on the CDR3 plus reference TRBV29-1 and TRBJ1-2, the full variable domain is SAVISQKPSRDICQRGTSLTIQCQVDSQVTMMFWYRQQPGQSLTLIATANQGSEATYESGFVIDKFPISRPNLTFSTLTVSNMSPEDSSIYLCSVREASGYTFGSGTRLTVV.

This clone appeared once. V usage is TRBV6-6 and J usage is TRBJ2-3; possible D gene TRBD1, 6 bases. The CDR3 totals 15 residues. Looked up from germline, CDR1 is MNHNY and CDR2 is SVGAGI (reference sequence). With 9 bases removed from V and 4 bases from J, the gap between germline ends came to 20 bases. As DNA, the CDR3 is TGTGCCAGTCTTGGACAAGGGGGTTTGGCAGATACGCAGTATTTT. This translates into CASLGQGGLADTQYF.

V is TRBV9 and J is TRBJ2-1; 9 bases are a match to TRBD2. The CDR3 loop spans 16 amino acids. Losses at the gene ends were 0 bases for V and 8 bases for J; bases not matched to a gene: 9. CDR1 and CDR2 (germline): SGDLS, YYNGEE. CDR3 sequence (DNA): TGTGCCAGCAGCGTAGTCCCTAGCGGGACGCAAGATGAGCAGTTCTTC. Translated: CASSVVPSGTQDEQFF.

This sequence joins TRBV7-2 and TRBJ2-6; TRBD2 aligns across 13 bases. CDR3 length: 18 amino acids. After removal of 5 bases from V and 2 bases from J, the junction contained 6 bases not matched to a gene. Germline V gene data show CDR1 as SGHTA and CDR2 as FQGNSA. In DNA form, the CDR3 reads TGTGCCAGCAGCCCCGGGACTAGCGGGGACCCTGGGGCCAACGTCCTGACTTTC. Residues: CASSPGTSGDPGANVLTF.

This sequence joins TRBV7-2 and TRBJ1-5; 7 nucleotides align to TRBD1. J gave up 7 bases and V 1 base, and 1 base lay outside the gene matches. Germline V gene sequence: CDR1 SGHTA, CDR2 FQGNSA. This CDR3 spans 13 amino acids. CDR3 region: CASSLDRGQPQHF. The CDR3 DNA reads TGTGCCAGCAGCTTAGACAGGGGCCAGCCCCAGCATTTT.

The rearrangement links TRBV5-1 to TRBJ1-3, with D possibly matching TRBD1 (5 bases). Per the germline V gene, CDR1 is SGHRS and CDR2 is YFSETQ. V was cut by 5 bases and J by 2 bases, with 14 bases left in between. CDR3 length: 15 amino acids. CDR3 protein: CASSLGESPGNTIYF. As DNA, the CDR3 is TGCGCCAGCAGTTTAGGGGAATCCCCTGGAAACACCATATATTTT.

The CDR3 sequence is CASSLNSLRIHGYTF. The CDR3 nucleotides read TGTGCCAGCAGTTTAAACAGCCTTCGAATCCATGGCTACACCTTC. The chain has TRBV28 and TRBJ1-2, with D hard to call. There are 15 residues in the CDR3. V gave up 2 bases and J gave up 6 bases, with 16 bases separating them. The germline CDR1 and CDR2 sequences are MDHEN and SYDVKM.

This clone was recorded many times. The rearrangement uses TRBV4-3 and TRBJ2-7; D ambiguous. This CDR3 has 14 amino acids. V was cut by 1 base and J by 6 bases, with 13 bases left in between. From germline, CDR1 is LGHNA and CDR2 YSLEER. CDR3 bases: TGCGCCAGCAGCCAAGCTACGTATGCCGGCGAGCAGTACTTC. Its protein product is CASSQATYAGEQYF.

The chain links TRBV4-3 to TRBJ1-1; D is undetermined. The CDR3 contains 18 residues. V gave up 2 bases and J gave up 6 bases, with 25 bases separating them. Germline V gene data show CDR1 as LGHNA and CDR2 as YSLEER. The CDR3 nucleotides read TGCGCCAGCAGCCAATCGGTAGTTGGCGGGGAGAGAATAGCTGAAGCTTTCTTT. Translation: CASSQSVVGGERIAEAFF.

V gene TRBV19 combines with J gene TRBJ2-1, with 9 bases aligning to TRBD2. Per germline, CDR1 LNHDA and CDR2 SQIVND (reference sequence). J gave up 2 bases and V 7 bases, and 6 bases lay outside the gene matches. The CDR3 spans 15 residues. In DNA, the CDR3 is TGTGCCAGTACCGCGGCGGGGGGGGCCTACAATGAGCAGTTCTTC. This codes for CASTAAGGAYNEQFF.

The chain employs TRBV11-2 and TRBJ2-1; D is unclear. The CDR3 loop spans 11 amino acids. The germline V gene encodes CDR1 SGHAT and CDR2 FQNNGV. V lost 3 bases and J lost 13, with 10 bases in between. In DNA, the CDR3 is TGTGCCAGCAGCTTTTATAGTGGCCAGTTCTTC. Its translation is CASSFYSGQFF.

V gene TRBV19 combines with J gene TRBJ1-2; D perhaps matches TRBD1 (5 bases). V lost 1 base and J lost 8, with 20 bases in between. CDR1 and CDR2 (germline): LNHDA, SQIVND (reference sequence). The CDR3 spans 16 residues. The chain's CDR3 is CASSIGAAGISGGYTF. The CDR3 nucleotides read TGTGCCAGTAGTATAGGGGCCGCCGGGATATCAGGGGGCTACACCTTC. Full variable domain (missing parts from reference TRBV19 and TRBJ1-2): DGGITQSPKYLFRKEGQNVTLSCEQNLNHDAMYWYRQDPGQGLRLIYYSQIVNDFQKGDIAEGYSVSREKKESFPLTVTSAQKNPTAFYLCASSIGAAGISGGYTFGSGTRLTVV.

The chain carries TRBV7-9 and TRBJ1-6; a weak D match, TRBD1 (6 bases). Germline CDR1 SEHNR, CDR2 FQNEAQ (reference sequence). V was shortened by 7 bases and J by 10 bases, with 17 bases between the two germline ends. This CDR3 contains 14 residues. The CDR3 spells CASTLTGAGSPLHF. The DNA for the CDR3 is TGTGCCAGCACCCTTACGGGGGCTGGGTCACCCCTCCACTTT.

Here the CDR3 reads CASTAGHGTSTDTQYF. The DNA for the CDR3 is TGCGCCAGCACCGCGGGGCACGGGACTAGCACAGATACGCAGTATTTT. The chain combines TRBV5-1 with TRBJ2-3; a weak D match, TRBD2 (6 bases). This CDR3 contains 16 residues. V was pared by 6 bases and J by 0 bases, with 17 bases between. CDR1 is SGHRS, CDR2 YFSETQ, per germline.